This TCR beta chain appears in the sequencing data of a study of cytomegalovirus exposure and HLA in healthy donors (dated by TCRdb to 2016 to 2017). About the full investigation: The 500 to 700 repertoires of the first cohort and the 120 or so validation repertoires were produced on the same platform, according to a later analysis. A separate validation cohort of 100 to 150 different subjects was used in addition to the 666-subject first cohort. High-throughput TCR immunosequencing, statistical association of individual TCRs with disease status, and machine learning were combined to predict cytomegalovirus infection status. The study aimed to test whether signatures of past pathogen exposure could be identified by cataloging public T cell receptors.

The protocol used for the library was the immunoSEQ multiplex PCR assay. Per the authors' processing: To diagnose cytomegalovirus status from the catalog of TCR beta chain sequences, a statistical classification framework was built. TCRdb limited this immuneACCESS table to in-frame rearrangements with V and J called. A share of clones is missing; checked studies link under half to unresolved V genes, and the rest is unexplained. That table supplies the V and J calls and clone size; D and trimming were determined from the DNA. The sample data list 200,000 to 250,000 clones, and 83% of these were observed just once. The ten largest clones capture about 6% of the sample. The CDR3 runs 14 amino acids, cysteine and phenylalanine included. The DNA shown is the 42-base CDR3, in frame from base 1. CDR1 SGHRS and CDR2 YFSETQ are derived from the germline V gene. Notes on this clone: The target of this receptor is not known. The junction and the germline gene differ at one end; a read error may be behind it.

The study at large found these results: A later analysis had no HLA typing for the validation cohort, so co-occurrence there was scored across all 130 or so repertoires. Most TCR sequences were observed very rarely across donors, whereas some public TCRs were present in many individuals. In both the original and validation cohorts, the classifier was reported to diagnose cytomegalovirus status with high specificity and sensitivity. A later analysis found that TCRs clustered in the first cohort also tended to co-occur in the roughly 110 validation repertoires, with approximately 95% of cluster scores above 0. A few of the identified cytomegalovirus-associated TCR beta chains were confirmed in vitro to be specific for cytomegalovirus antigens. A total of fewer than 200 TCR beta chains were listed by the study as associated with cytomegalovirus. The authors suggested that the approach could potentially be generalized to other disease states and immunological phenotypes.

Separate from the approximately 670-subject first cohort, the validation cohort of 120 subjects was the group to which the donors belonged. Sequencing input: PBMCs. The rearranged segments are TRBV5-1 and TRBJ2-5, with 10 bases in between that match TRBD2. The source is a woman between 18 and 29 years old in good health and CMV-seronegative. The DNA reads TGCGCCAGCAGTTTGGGACTAGCGCCAGAGACCCAGTACTTC. Protein translation: CASSLGLAPETQYF.